This TCR beta chain was sequenced during a study of Ad26.COV2.S vaccination and SARS-CoV-2 variants. This CDR3 is 16 amino acids long. Germline lookup yields CDR1 MNHEY and CDR2 SMNVEV (reference sequence). Trimming pared 6 bases from V and 1 base from J, leaving 18 bases between. The table came from immunoSEQ multiplex PCR; TCRdb's copy has only in-frame clones and leaves some out. The sample has roughly 140,000 clones; more than 80% are singletons. This chain joins TRBV27 and TRBJ1-2; weak D call: TRBD1 (6 bases). The input for sequencing was peripheral blood, taken after recovery from COVID-19. The receptor's source is a human donor who had recovered from COVID-19. CDR3 sequence (DNA): TGTGCCAGCAGCCCTATCATCGGACAGTTTAACTATGGCTACACCTTC. Translating it yields CASSPIIGQFNYGYTF.